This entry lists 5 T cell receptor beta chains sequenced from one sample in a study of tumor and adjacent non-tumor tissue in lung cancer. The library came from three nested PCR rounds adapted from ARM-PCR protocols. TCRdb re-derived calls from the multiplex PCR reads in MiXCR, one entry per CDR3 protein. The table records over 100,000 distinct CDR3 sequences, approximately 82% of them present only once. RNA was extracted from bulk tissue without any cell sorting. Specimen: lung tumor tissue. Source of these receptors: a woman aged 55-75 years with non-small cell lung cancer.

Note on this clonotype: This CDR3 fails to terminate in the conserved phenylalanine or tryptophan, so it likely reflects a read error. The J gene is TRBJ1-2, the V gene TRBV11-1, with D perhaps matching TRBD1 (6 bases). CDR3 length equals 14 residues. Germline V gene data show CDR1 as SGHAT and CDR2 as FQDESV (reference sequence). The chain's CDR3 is CAGSLQGPLYGYTL. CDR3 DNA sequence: TGTGCCGGCAGCTTACAGGGCCCGCTCTATGGCTACACCTTA.

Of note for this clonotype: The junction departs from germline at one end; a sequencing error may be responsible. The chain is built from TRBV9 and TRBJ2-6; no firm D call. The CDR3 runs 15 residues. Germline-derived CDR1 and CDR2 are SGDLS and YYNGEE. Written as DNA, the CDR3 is TGTGCCAGCAGCGTGTGGGTCACTGGCGCCAACGTCCTGACCTTC. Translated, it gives CASSVWVTGANVLTF. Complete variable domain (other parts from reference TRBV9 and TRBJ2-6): DSGVTQTPKHLITATGQRVTLRCSPRSGDLSVYWYQQSLDQGLQFLIQYYNGEERAKGNILERFSAQQFPDLHSELNLSSLELGDSALYFCASSVWVTGANVLTFGAGSRLTVL.

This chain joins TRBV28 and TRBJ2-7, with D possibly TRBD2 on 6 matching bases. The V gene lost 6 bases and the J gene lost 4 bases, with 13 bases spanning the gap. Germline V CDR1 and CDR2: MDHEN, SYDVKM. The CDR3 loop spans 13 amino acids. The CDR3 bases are TGTGCCAGCAGAGTTGGAGGGGAGTACGAGCAGTACTTC. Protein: CASRVGGEYEQYF.

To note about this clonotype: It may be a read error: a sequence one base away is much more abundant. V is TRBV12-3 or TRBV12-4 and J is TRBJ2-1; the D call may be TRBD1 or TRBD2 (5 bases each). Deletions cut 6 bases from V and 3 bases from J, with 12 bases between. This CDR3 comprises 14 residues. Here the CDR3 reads CASSQGSVYNEQFF. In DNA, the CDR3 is TGTGCCAGCAGCCAGGGTAGCGTCTACAATGAGCAGTTCTTC.

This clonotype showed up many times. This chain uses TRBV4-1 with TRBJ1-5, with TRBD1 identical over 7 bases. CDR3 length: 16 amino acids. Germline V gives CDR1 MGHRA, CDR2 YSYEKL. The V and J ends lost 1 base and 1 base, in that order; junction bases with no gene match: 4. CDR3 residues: CASSQGYRGSNQPQHF. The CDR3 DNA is TGCGCCAGCAGCCAAGGTTACAGGGGAAGCAATCAGCCCCAGCATTTT.